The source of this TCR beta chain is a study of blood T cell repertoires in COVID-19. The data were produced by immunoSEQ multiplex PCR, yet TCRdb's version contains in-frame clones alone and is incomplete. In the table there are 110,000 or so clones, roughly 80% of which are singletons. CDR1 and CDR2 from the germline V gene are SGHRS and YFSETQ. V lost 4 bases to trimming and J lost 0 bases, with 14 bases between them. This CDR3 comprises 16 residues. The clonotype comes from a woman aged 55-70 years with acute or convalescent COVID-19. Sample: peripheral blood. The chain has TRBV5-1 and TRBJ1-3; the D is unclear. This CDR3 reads CASSPISRSSGNTIYF. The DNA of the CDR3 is TGCGCCAGCAGCCCAATCTCAAGGAGCTCTGGAAACACCATATATTTT.